The table lists the clone carrying this T cell receptor beta chain with a few counts. Donors sampled were nominally healthy, though unrecorded immune exposures were likely. The PCR used 60 Vbeta and 13 Jbeta primers. Some clones are missing from TCRdb's copy, which holds only in-frame ones; the method was immunoSEQ multiplex PCR. Among about 160,000 clones, 68% were seen once, and the ten largest hold less than 1.5%. Germline CDR1 is SGHRS and CDR2 is YFSETQ. V shed 0 bases, J shed 7 bases, and the junction held 15 bases outside the gene matches. CDR3 length: 19 amino acids. This entry comes from a study of cytomegalovirus exposure and HLA in healthy donors.

Material: PBMCs. V is TRBV5-1 and J is TRBJ2-1, with TRBD2 matching over 11 bases. This clonotype originated in a man in his fifties in good health and CMV-seronegative. Here the CDR3 reads CASSLAPVLAGAARNEQFF. Written as DNA, the CDR3 is TGCGCCAGCAGCTTGGCCCCTGTACTAGCGGGGGCCGCGAGGAATGAGCAGTTCTTC.